Shown below are 18 T cell receptor beta chains from a single sample sequenced in a study of blood T cell repertoires in COVID-19. Repertoires were generated with immunoSEQ multiplex PCR, while TCRdb's copy carries only in-frame clones and drops some. Among about 51,000 clones listed, about 91% were seen once. Specimen: peripheral blood. The receptor source for this set is a middle-aged man with acute or convalescent COVID-19.

This rearrangement joins TRBV9 to TRBJ1-2, with a tentative D call TRBD1 (5 bases). The CDR3 contains 13 residues. The germline gives CDR1 SGDLS, CDR2 YYNGEE. V lost 0 bases and J lost 8, with 11 bases in between. As DNA, the CDR3 is TGTGCCAGCAGCGTAGTGGCAGGGCGAGGCTACACCTTC. This gives the protein CASSVVAGRGYTF.

This clone has just one count. This rearrangement joins TRBV11-1 to TRBJ2-3, with 7 bases identical to TRBD1. The CDR3 has 16 residues. Looked up from germline, CDR1 is SGHAT and CDR2 is FQDESV (reference sequence). V lost 5 bases and J lost 0; bases outside the gene matches: 8. In DNA, the CDR3 is TGTGCCAGCAGCAAACAGGGGATGGTAAGCACAGATACGCAGTATTTT. Its translation is CASSKQGMVSTDTQYF.

V usage is TRBV7-2 and J usage is TRBJ1-4, with D perhaps TRBD1 (6 bases). The CDR3 is 15 amino acids. The germline V and J ends were trimmed by 4 bases and 7 bases, with 16 bases remaining between them. Germline CDR1 SGHTA, CDR2 FQGNSA. In DNA form, the CDR3 reads TGTGCCAGCAGCTCGGGAGGGGGAGGAGGTGAAAAACTGTTTTTT. Its translation is CASSSGGGGGEKLFF.

The chain recombines TRBV30 with TRBJ1-6; D ambiguous. The CDR3 covers 13 residues. Germline assignment: CDR1 GTSNPN and CDR2 SVGIG (reference sequence). V was pared by 0 bases and J by 10 bases, with 10 bases between. The CDR3 coding sequence is TGTGCCTGGAGTGTTAGAGGTAGATCACCCCTCCACTTT. It is translated as CAWSVRGRSPLHF.

The rearrangement links TRBV12-3 or TRBV12-4 to TRBJ1-2, with TRBD1 matching 8 bases. CDR3 length equals 12 residues. V was pared by 5 bases and J by 8 bases, with 4 bases of the junction left unmatched. CDR3 sequence: CASSAGGGGYTF. The DNA of the CDR3 is TGTGCCAGCAGTGCAGGGGGCGGCGGCTACACCTTC.

The chain is built from TRBV4-1 and TRBJ2-5; 8 bases align to TRBD2. From germline, CDR1 is MGHRA and CDR2 YSYEKL. The CDR3 consists of 17 residues. After removal of 1 base from V and 4 bases from J, the junction contained 11 bases not matched to a gene. This CDR3 reads CASSQASTPGTRETQYF. In nucleotides, the CDR3 is TGCGCCAGCAGCCAAGCTAGTACCCCCGGGACTAGAGAGACCCAGTACTTC.

The chain recombines TRBV4-1 with TRBJ1-6; weak D call: TRBD1 (5 bases). Germline V lookup: CDR1 MGHRA, CDR2 YSYEKL. The CDR3 has 16 amino acids. Deletions cut 3 bases from V and 0 bases from J, with 9 bases between. The CDR3 region has the DNA TGCGCCAGCAGCCAGGGGGGGGACTCCTATAATTCACCCCTCCACTTT. Protein: CASSQGGDSYNSPLHF.

The chain couples TRBV5-1 to TRBJ2-4; a weak D match, TRBD2 (6 bases). The germline V gene has CDR1 SGHRS and CDR2 YFSETQ. The CDR3 has 15 residues. Trimming left V 4 bases short and J 1 base short, with 12 bases between. CDR3: CASSENREAKNIQYF. The CDR3 coding sequence is TGCGCCAGCAGCGAAAACCGGGAGGCCAAAAACATTCAGTACTTC.

The chain is built from TRBV30 and TRBJ2-2; D not resolved. V was pared by 1 base and J by 3 bases, with 9 bases between. CDR1 and CDR2 from the germline V gene are GTSNPN and SVGIG (reference sequence). There are 14 residues in the CDR3. DNA of the CDR3: TGTGCCTGGAGTGCTAACTTGCACACCGGGGAGCTGTTTTTT. Its translation: CAWSANLHTGELFF.

The chain combines TRBV3-1 (or the pseudogene TRBV3-2) with TRBJ1-6; TRBD1 aligns across 8 bases. The junction had 9 bases not matched to a gene; V was cut back by 2 bases and J by 0 bases. CDR1 and CDR2 (germline): LGHDT, YNNKEL (reference sequence). The CDR3 is made up of 19 amino acids. In nucleotides, the CDR3 is TGTGCCAGCAGCCAACGTAGGCAGGGGGCTAGCTCCTATAATTCACCCCTCCACTTT. Translated, it gives CASSQRRQGASSYNSPLHF.

In DNA, the CDR3 is TGTGCCAGTAGTCGTTACACAGGCCAAGGGGTGTATGGCTACACCTTC. The encoded protein is CASSRYTGQGVYGYTF. This chain uses TRBV19 with TRBJ1-2, with a weak D call TRBD1 (5 bases). The germline V gene has CDR1 LNHDA and CDR2 SQIVND (reference sequence). The CDR3 loop spans 16 amino acids. V was pared by 5 bases and J by 5 bases, with 21 bases between.

The rearrangement uses TRBV9 and TRBJ1-5, with TRBD1 matching 7 bases. This CDR3 has 15 residues. CDR1 and CDR2 from the germline V gene are SGDLS and YYNGEE. V lost 0 bases and J lost 6; bases outside the gene matches: 6. CDR3 in DNA: TGTGCCAGCAGCGTAGGGCAGGGGGAAGGTCAGCCCCAGCATTTT. This translates into CASSVGQGEGQPQHF.

The genes are TRBV6-6 and TRBJ1-2; 9 nucleotides match TRBD1. Trimming cost V 5 bases and J 2 bases; bases outside gene matches: 6. The germline CDR1 and CDR2 sequences are MNHNY and SVGAGI (reference sequence). The CDR3 has 15 residues. CDR3 bases: TGTGCCAGCAGTAATCCCGGGACAGGGAACTATGGCTACACCTTC. It yields the protein CASSNPGTGNYGYTF.

This sequence joins TRBV6-1 and TRBJ2-7; a weak D match, TRBD2 (6 bases). This CDR3 region has 17 residues. Trimming shortened V by 0 bases and J by 1 base, and 16 bases separated the two germline ends. Germline values: CDR1 MNHNS, CDR2 SASEGT. CDR3 protein: CASSEASWLARSYEQYF. The DNA of the CDR3 is TGTGCCAGCAGTGAAGCTTCTTGGCTAGCGCGATCCTACGAGCAGTACTTC.

CDR3 residues: CASSLVGGTGNVYEQYF. DNA of the CDR3: TGTGCCAGCAGCTTAGTTGGTGGGACAGGGAATGTCTACGAGCAGTACTTC. The chain has TRBV7-2 and TRBJ2-7; 9 bases fit TRBD1. V shed 1 base, J shed 3 bases, and the junction held 10 bases outside the gene matches. The CDR3 extends over 17 amino acids. CDR1 and CDR2 (germline): SGHTA, FQGNSA. The full variable domain, completed using reference TRBV7-2 and TRBJ2-7, is GAGVSQSPSNKVTEKGKDVELRCDPISGHTALYWYRQSLGQGLEFLIYFQGNSAPDKSGLPSDRFSAERTGGSVSTLTIQRTQQEDSAVYLCASSLVGGTGNVYEQYFGPGTRLTVT.

This sequence joins TRBV10-1 and TRBJ2-1, with 10 positions matching TRBD1. The CDR3 loop spans 15 amino acids. CDR1 is WNHNN and CDR2 is SYGVQD in the germline V gene (reference sequence). The V and J ends lost 4 bases and 4 bases, in that order; junction bases with no gene match: 4. CDR3 in amino acids: CASSARQGAYNEQFF. For the CDR3, the DNA is TGCGCCAGCAGTGCGCGACAGGGGGCATACAATGAGCAGTTCTTC.

The chain carries TRBV6-5 and TRBJ1-1; no clear D. This CDR3 spans 14 amino acids. Per the germline V gene, CDR1 is MNHEY and CDR2 is SVGAGI. Trimming took 2 bases from V and 4 from J, leaving 11 bases between them. This CDR3 reads CASSYGSTVTEAFF. CDR3 in DNA: TGTGCCAGCAGTTACGGATCTACAGTCACTGAAGCTTTCTTT.

The chain recombines TRBV10-2 with TRBJ2-7; the match to TRBD2 covers 7 bases. This CDR3 has 14 residues. Germline trimming cut 4 bases from V and 6 bases from J; bases unmatched to any gene: 9. Germline-derived CDR1 and CDR2 are WSHSY and SAAADI. The CDR3 sequence is CASSGSTSSGEQYF. CDR3 nucleotides: TGCGCCAGCAGTGGCTCGACTAGCTCGGGCGAGCAGTACTTC.